This T cell receptor beta chain was captured by sequencing in a study of CD8 T cells in Susac syndrome (dated by TCRdb to the late 2010s). About the full investigation: The study used repertoire sequencing to test whether antigen drove CD8+ T cell activation and differentiation in Susac syndrome.

The study at large found these results: The number of individuals in the TCR sequencing and HLA analysis was acknowledged as relatively small.

Peripheral blood CD8+ and CD4+ T cells from healthy donors, Susac syndrome patients and multiple sclerosis patients were profiled using high-throughput TCR beta sequencing. Multiple sclerosis controls were treatment-naive patients with stable or active relapsing-remitting disease fulfilling revised McDonald criteria. Bulk CD8+ and CD4+ T cells were purified by magnetic negative isolation, while CD8+ TEMRA cells were enriched using FACS. Blood was collected in EDTA tubes and processed within 24 hours, with PBMCs isolated through density gradient centrifugation. PBMCs destined for TCR sequencing were cryopreserved in liquid nitrogen and later thawed in a 37 °C water bath. Purity of sorted or isolated CD4+, CD8+ and CD8+ TEMRA cells was at least 90%. RNA was extracted using the RNeasy kit, and roughly 0.5 to 1 ug of the RNA was reverse transcribed with random hexamers. The immunoSEQ multiplex PCR assay, covering 54 Vbeta and 13 Jbeta segments, was used to amplify TCR beta CDR3 regions. To correct PCR amplification bias, a synthetic template baseline was used for both primer optimization and computational correction. In the paper's pipeline: Reads were annotated to V, D and J genes per IMGT and analyzed with immunoSEQ Analyzer, keeping only productive sequences. To calculate clonality, Shannon entropy was normalized by log2 of the number of productive unique sequences and then subtracted from one. For each patient and control, public and private clones were evaluated within the 100 most prevalent clones. A clone was defined as Susac-specific if it was absent from the healthy and MS cohorts, from 1052 published viral clones and from other ImmuneACCESS disease sequences. TCRdb reprocessed the public reads (quality trimming at Q25 with fastp, clone calling with MiXCR) and kept in-frame beta chains. Identical CDR3 proteins give one entry, which carries the most common genes and DNA. TCRdb's processing, not the authors', yielded these V and J calls. For this sample the table gives approximately 200,000 distinct CDR3 sequences, of which 95% were detected only once. The ten most abundant clones make up 0.082% of the sample.

V and J lose 4 bases and 7 bases, and a span of 12 bases separates them. The CDR3 runs 14 residues from the cysteine to the phenylalanine. The entry retains the CDR3 DNA only, 42 bases that are in frame from base 1. In the germline V gene, CDR1 corresponds to SGDLS and CDR2 to YYNGEE. For this clonotype: It lacks a known antigen. No per-base quality is available; no much larger clone lies one base away.

Recombination linked TRBV9 to TRBJ1-6, with an unclear D gene assignment. The source of this sequence is a human donor with multiple sclerosis. The material sequenced was CD4+ T cells from PBMCs. The CDR3 here reads CASSLGTLNSPLHF. The sequenced DNA: TGTGCCAGCAGCCTAGGCACCCTCAATTCACCCCTCCACTTT. With all but the CDR3 taken from the reference TRBV9 and TRBJ1-6 genes, the full variable domain is: DSGVTQTPKHLITATGQRVTLRCSPRSGDLSVYWYQQSLDQGLQFLIQYYNGEERAKGNILERFSAQQFPDLHSELNLSSLELGDSALYFCASSLGTLNSPLHFGNGTRLTVT.